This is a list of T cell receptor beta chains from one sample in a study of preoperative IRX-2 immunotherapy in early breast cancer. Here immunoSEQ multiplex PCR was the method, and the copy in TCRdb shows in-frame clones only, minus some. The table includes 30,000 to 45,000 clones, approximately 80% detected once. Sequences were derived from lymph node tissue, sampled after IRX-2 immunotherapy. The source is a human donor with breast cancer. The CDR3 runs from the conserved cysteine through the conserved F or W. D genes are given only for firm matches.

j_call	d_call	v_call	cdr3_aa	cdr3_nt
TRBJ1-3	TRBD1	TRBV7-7	CASSPDRGSGNTIYF	TGTGCCAGCAGCCCCGACAGGGGATCTGGAAACACCATATATTTT
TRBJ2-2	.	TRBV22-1	CASSYPVSITGELFF	TGTGCCAGCAGTTATCCAGTTTCGATCACCGGGGAGCTGTTTTTT
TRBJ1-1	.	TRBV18	CASSLTGGTEAFF	TGTGCCAGCTCACTTACGGGGGGCACTGAAGCTTTCTTT
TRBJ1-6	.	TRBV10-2	CASTLMGSSSYNSPLHF	TGCGCCAGCACCCTGATGGGGTCGAGCTCCTATAATTCACCCCTCCACTTT
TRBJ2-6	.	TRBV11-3	CASSPGSSGANVLTF	TGTGCCAGCAGCCCGGGAAGCTCTGGGGCCAACGTCCTGACTTTC
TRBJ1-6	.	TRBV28	CASSLTRPKTYNSPLHF	TGTGCCAGCAGTTTAACGCGGCCTAAAACCTATAATTCACCCCTCCACTTT
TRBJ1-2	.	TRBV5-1	CASSLHWTSYGYTF	TGCGCCAGCAGCTTACACTGGACCTCCTATGGCTACACCTTC
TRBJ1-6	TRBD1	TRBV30	CAWAGGASLHF	TGTGCCTGGGCAGGGGGGGCAAGCCTCCACTTT
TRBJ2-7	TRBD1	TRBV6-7	CASSEYGRQGSYEQYF	TGTGCCAGCAGTGAATATGGTCGACAGGGGTCCTACGAGCAGTACTTC
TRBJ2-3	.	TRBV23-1	CASSPLGGDTQYF	TGCGCCAGCAGCCCTCTAGGAGGAGATACGCAGTATTTT
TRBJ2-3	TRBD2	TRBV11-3	CASSLGPRRLAGTDTQYF	TGTGCCAGCAGCTTAGGGCCACGACGACTAGCGGGCACAGATACGCAGTATTTT
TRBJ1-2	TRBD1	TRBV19	CASSISGTGGMYYGYTF	TGTGCCAGTAGTATCTCCGGGACAGGGGGTATGTACTATGGCTACACCTTC
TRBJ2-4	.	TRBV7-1	CASSFNRVPKNIQYF	TGTGCCAGCAGCTTCAACAGGGTTCCCAAAAACATTCAGTACTTC
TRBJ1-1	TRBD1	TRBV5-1	CASRGDRVGRQAFF	TGCGCCAGCAGGGGGGACAGGGTAGGTCGGCAGGCTTTCTTT
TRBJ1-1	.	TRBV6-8	CASRKDGMIAEAFF	TGTGCCAGCAGGAAAGACGGAATGATCGCTGAAGCTTTCTTT
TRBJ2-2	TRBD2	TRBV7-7	CASSLPPPSGTGELFF	TGTGCCAGCAGCTTACCCCCTCCTAGCGGAACCGGGGAGCTGTTTTTT
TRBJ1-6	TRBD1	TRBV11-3	CASSAGGTEPNSPLHF	TGTGCCAGCAGCGCCGGGGGGACAGAGCCCAATTCACCCCTCCACTTT
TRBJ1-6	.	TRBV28	CASTAIEGYNSPLHF	TGTGCCAGCACTGCCATTGAGGGTTATAATTCACCCCTCCACTTT
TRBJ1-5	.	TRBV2	CASTPPGLYNQPQHF	TGTGCCAGCACCCCCCCCGGACTTTACAATCAGCCCCAGCATTTT
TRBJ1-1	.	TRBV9	CASRVEIGQGLGAFF	TGTGCCAGCAGGGTGGAAATAGGACAAGGGCTCGGAGCTTTCTTT